The 3 T cell receptor beta chains reported below all come from one sample, sequenced in a study of tumor-infiltrating lymphocytes in primary liver carcinoma (dated by TCRdb to between 2016 and 2019). Instrument on record: Illumina HiSeq 2500. TCRbeta-specific cDNA was reverse-transcribed from around 500 ng total RNA using a constant-region primer and ProtoScript II reverse transcriptase. Construction of the TCRbeta libraries relied on three nested rounds of multiplex PCR, following a slightly modified ARM-PCR procedure. The first two PCR rounds used multiplex TRBV1-TRBV30 forward primers with a Cbeta reverse primer, each for about 10 cycles. Clones were called with MiXCR by TCRdb after fastp trimmed the public reads at Q25, and only in-frame beta chains were retained. One record per CDR3 amino acid sequence lists the most common genes and DNA. The sample has about 320,000 distinct CDR3 sequences on record, 65% of them singletons. The top ten clones comprise roughly 9% of the sample.

RNA from unsorted whole blood was extracted with TRIzol reagent, and germline DNA was obtained with the DNeasy Blood & Tissue kit. Material: peripheral blood. The source is a man aged 40-49 years with primary liver carcinoma and hepatitis B virus infection.

In the case of this clonotype: A much larger clone lies one base from this, so it may be a read error. J is TRBJ2-5 and V is TRBV12-3 or TRBV12-4; TRBD2 matches at 8 bases. Trimming removed 5 bases from V and 1 base from J; junction bases left unmatched: 9. The CDR3 is 16 residues long. In DNA form, the CDR3 reads TGTGCCAGCAGTCCGGGACTAGTGGGCGTCCAAGAGACCCAGTACTTC. It codes for CASSPGLVGVQETQYF.

This rearrangement joins TRBV28 to TRBJ2-3, with D tentatively TRBD1 (6 bases). Trimming pared 3 bases from V and 2 bases from J, leaving 24 bases between. The germline gives CDR1 MDHEN, CDR2 SYDVKM. CDR3 length: 19 residues. DNA for the CDR3: TGTGCCAGCAGTTTGGCACTGGACAGACCCCCTTGGGACACAGATACGCAGTATTTT. This codes for CASSLALDRPPWDTDTQYF.

About this clonotype itself: As the CDR3 is not closed by the conserved phenylalanine or tryptophan, this likely results from a read error. This chain links TRBV5-1 with TRBJ2-1; D gene uncertain. Trimming shortened V by 2 bases and J by 6 bases, and 3 bases separated the two germline ends. Germline-derived CDR1 and CDR2 are SGHRS and YFSETQ. The CDR3 runs to 11 residues. The CDR3 nucleotides are TGCGCCAGCAGCTTTGGCAATGAGCAGTTCTCC. Translation: CASSFGNEQFS.